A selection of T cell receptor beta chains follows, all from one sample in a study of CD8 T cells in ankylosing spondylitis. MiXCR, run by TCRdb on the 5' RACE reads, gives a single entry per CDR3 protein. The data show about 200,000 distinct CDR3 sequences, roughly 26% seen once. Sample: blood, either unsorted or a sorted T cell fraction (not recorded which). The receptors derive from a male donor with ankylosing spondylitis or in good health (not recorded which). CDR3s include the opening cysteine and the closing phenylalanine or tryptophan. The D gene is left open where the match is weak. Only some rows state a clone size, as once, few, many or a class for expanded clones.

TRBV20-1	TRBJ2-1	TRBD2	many	CSAPLAGSNEQFF	TGCAGTGCTCCACTAGCGGGCAGCAATGAGCAGTTCTTC
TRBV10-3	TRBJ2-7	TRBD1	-	CAIRGQEPYEQYF	TGTGCCATCAGAGGACAGGAACCCTACGAGCAGTACTTC
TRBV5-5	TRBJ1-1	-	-	CASSQTGTMNTEAFF	TGTGCCAGCAGCCAGACCGGGACGATGAACACTGAAGCTTTCTTT
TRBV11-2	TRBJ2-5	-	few	CASSVRRYQETQYF	TGTGCCAGCAGCGTAAGACGGTACCAAGAGACCCAGTACTTC
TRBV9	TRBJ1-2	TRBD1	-	CASSPDRGSGYTF	TGTGCCAGCAGCCCGGACAGGGGGAGCGGCTACACCTTC
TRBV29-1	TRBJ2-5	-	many	CSGGGETQYF	TGCAGTGGGGGGGGCGAGACCCAGTACTTC
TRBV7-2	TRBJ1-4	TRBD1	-	CASSESGTGGEEKLFF	TGTGCCAGCAGCGAATCCGGGACAGGGGGCGAGGAAAAACTGTTTTTT
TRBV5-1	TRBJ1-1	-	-	CASSFADPNTEAFF	TGCGCCAGCAGCTTTGCCGATCCGAACACTGAAGCTTTCTTT
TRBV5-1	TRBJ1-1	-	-	CASRGGLMNTEAFF	TGCGCCAGCAGAGGGGGGCTCATGAACACTGAAGCTTTCTTT
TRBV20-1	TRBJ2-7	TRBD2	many	CSANRLASYEQYF	TGCAGTGCTAACAGACTAGCCTCCTACGAGCAGTACTTC
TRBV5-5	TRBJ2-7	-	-	CASSLTGQTITYEQYF	TGTGCCAGCAGCTTGACCGGACAGACGATAACCTACGAGCAGTACTTC
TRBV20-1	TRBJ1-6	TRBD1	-	CSADPGQGDSPLHF	TGCAGTGCCGATCCCGGACAGGGGGATTCACCCCTCCACTTT
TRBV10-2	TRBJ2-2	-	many	CASSESASGELFF	TGCGCCAGCAGTGAGTCTGCGAGCGGGGAGCTGTTTTTT
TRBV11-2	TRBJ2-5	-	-	CASKGVQTQYF	TGTGCCAGCAAAGGCGTCCAGACCCAGTACTTC
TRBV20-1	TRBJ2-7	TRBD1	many	CSARAGDRGSYEQYF	TGCAGTGCTAGAGCCGGGGACAGGGGTTCCTACGAGCAGTACTTC
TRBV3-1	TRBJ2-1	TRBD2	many	CASSQDPASGREQFF	TGTGCCAGCAGCCAAGACCCGGCTAGCGGGAGGGAGCAGTTCTTC
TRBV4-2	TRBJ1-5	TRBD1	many	CASSQAQGANQPQHF	TGTGCCAGCAGCCAAGCTCAGGGGGCCAATCAGCCCCAGCATTTT
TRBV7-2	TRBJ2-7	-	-	CASSLAYGGTRSSYEQYF	TGTGCCAGCAGCTTAGCCTACGGCGGGACCCGATCCTCCTACGAGCAGTACTTC
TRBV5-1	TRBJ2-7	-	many	CASSFDKAYEQYF	TGCGCCAGCAGCTTCGACAAGGCCTACGAGCAGTACTTC
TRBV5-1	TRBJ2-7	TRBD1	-	CASSLAGTGSYEQYF	TGCGCCAGCAGCTTGGCTGGGACAGGGTCCTACGAGCAGTACTTC
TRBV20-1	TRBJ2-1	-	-	CSPRVYDEQFF	TGCAGTCCTCGTGTTTACGATGAGCAGTTCTTC
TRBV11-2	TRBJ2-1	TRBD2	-	CASSLLDRVGGRAYNEQFF	TGTGCCAGCAGCTTACTCGACAGGGTCGGCGGGAGGGCCTACAATGAGCAGTTCTTC
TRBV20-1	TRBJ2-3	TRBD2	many	CSAKAGEGTDTQYF	TGCAGTGCTAAAGCGGGGGAGGGGACAGATACGCAGTATTTT
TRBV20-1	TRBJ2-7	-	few	CSARQKRAPSYEQYF	TGCAGTGCTAGACAAAAGCGGGCCCCCTCCTACGAGCAGTACTTC